The TCR beta chain under discussion was sequenced for a study of Ad26.COV2.S vaccination and SARS-CoV-2 variants. Study information: Ad26.COV2.S was injected intramuscularly once or twice, 56 days apart.

This clone appeared once. Its antigen remains unidentified. Findings of the study overall: Considerable breadth of spike-specific CD8+ and CD4+ T cell responses has reportedly been documented following vaccination. Breadth of non-spike TCRs did not differ between vaccinees and placebo recipients.

The V end was cut by 2 bases, the J end by 4 bases, with 11 bases between. This CDR3 is built from 14 residues. CDR1 and CDR2 (germline): KGHSH, LQKENI. The protocol was immunoSEQ multiplex PCR, while the TCRdb copy is restricted to in-frame clones and leaves out a portion. The data show 430,000 or so clones, with roughly 87% seen just once and 2% to 3% held by the top ten. Described treatment: some 20 received Ad26.COV2.S at low or high dose, single or two shots; 5 received placebo; per-sample allocation not given. All samples were drawn on day 63, counting from the first vaccine or placebo injection. Boston hosted the donor, who was an adult aged 18-55 years.

This sequence was found in a person aged 18-65 years who received the Ad26.COV2.S COVID-19 vaccine or a placebo. Sequenced material: peripheral blood, taken in a trial of Ad26.COV2.S vaccine versus placebo. The chain combines TRBV18 with TRBJ2-5, with D uncertain. The CDR3 region is CASSPLGPRETQYF. The CDR3 DNA reads as TGTGCCAGCTCACCATTGGGCCCACGAGAGACCCAGTACTTC.